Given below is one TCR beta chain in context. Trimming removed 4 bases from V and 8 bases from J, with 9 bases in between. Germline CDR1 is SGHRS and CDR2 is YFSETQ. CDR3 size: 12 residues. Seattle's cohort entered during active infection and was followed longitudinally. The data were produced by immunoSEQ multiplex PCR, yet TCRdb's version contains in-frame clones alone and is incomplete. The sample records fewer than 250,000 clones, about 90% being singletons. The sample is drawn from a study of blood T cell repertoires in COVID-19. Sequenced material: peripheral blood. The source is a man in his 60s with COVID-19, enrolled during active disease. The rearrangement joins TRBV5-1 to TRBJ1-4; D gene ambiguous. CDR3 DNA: TGCGCCAGCAGCCCGAACGCGGAAAAACTGTTTTTT. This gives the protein CASSPNAEKLFF.